This T cell receptor (beta chain) was identified during a study of blood T cell repertoires in COVID-19. Sequenced by immunoSEQ multiplex PCR; TCRdb stores in-frame clones only, minus some. In the table there are about 230,000 clones, approximately 84% of which are singletons. This CDR3 region has 12 residues. Germline V lookup: CDR1 MNHEY, CDR2 SVGAGI. Trimming removed 9 bases from V and 5 bases from J, with 13 bases in between. The study recruited people aged roughly 18 to 95 years across about 25 US areas. Researchers sorted participants into cohorts using their self-reported clinical history. The count of this clone is one.

The receptor's source is a man in his 60s who had recovered from COVID-19. Sequencing used PBMCs or T cells enriched from blood (not recorded which). The V gene is TRBV6-5, the J gene TRBJ1-2; the D gene is possibly TRBD1 (6 bases). The CDR3 coding sequence is TGTGCCAGTACAAAACAGGGTTATGGCTACACCTTC. Encoded protein: CASTKQGYGYTF.